This TCR beta chain was found in a study of response to subunit inactivated influenza vaccine. A single record per CDR3 protein comes from TCRdb applying MiXCR to the RT-PCR reads. Here the sample spans around 530,000 distinct CDR3 sequences, about 12% being singletons. V was pared by 6 bases and J by 6 bases, with 18 bases between. The CDR3 covers 15 residues. The germline gives CDR1 KGHSH, CDR2 LQKENI. The material was PBMCs from blood, obtained on the day of vaccination. This TCR was recovered from a man aged 45-65 years who received an inactivated influenza vaccine. This chain connects TRBV18 to TRBJ1-5; D may be TRBD1 (5 bases). CDR3 sequence (DNA): TGTGCCAGCTCGCTTAGCGGGGCTGCGGGTCAGCCCCAGCATTTT. It codes for CASSLSGAAGQPQHF.